Shown below are 23 T cell receptor beta chains from a single sample sequenced in a study of shared clonotypes between healthy human individuals. Assay: immunoSEQ multiplex PCR; the TCRdb copy retains only in-frame clones and omits some. The sample has over 850,000 clones, 75% to 80% seen once. Sequenced sample: memory CD4+ T cells from PBMCs. Subset: CD45RA-negative fraction. These receptors were obtained from a man aged 18 to 35 in good health. Some clones in this sample may be carry-over from other donors' samples.

This chain connects TRBV10-1 to TRBJ1-1, with D unresolved. The CDR3 is 12 residues long. The ends were cut back, 4 bases at V and 0 bases at J, with 3 bases in the middle. The germline CDR1 and CDR2 sequences are WNHNN and SYGVQD (reference sequence). This chain's CDR3 is CASSGVNTEAFF. DNA for the CDR3: TGCGCCAGCAGTGGGGTGAACACTGAAGCTTTCTTT.

The chain uses TRBV5-1 and TRBJ2-1; no definite D call. Germline-derived CDR1 and CDR2 are SGHRS and YFSETQ. V was clipped by 4 bases and J by 10 bases, with 12 bases between them. The CDR3 is made up of 12 amino acids. In DNA, the CDR3 is TGCGCCAGCAGCCTCTCGCTCGGCGAGCAGTTCTTC. It encodes CASSLSLGEQFF.

This chain links TRBV6-5 with TRBJ2-2; D uncertain. The V end lost 6 bases, the J end lost 4 bases, and 12 bases lay between the germline ends. The CDR3 is 14 amino acids. From germline, CDR1 is MNHEY and CDR2 SVGAGI. The CDR3: CASSQFGGTGELFF. The CDR3 DNA is TGTGCCAGCAGCCAGTTCGGCGGCACCGGGGAGCTGTTTTTT.

V and J are TRBV7-2 and TRBJ1-6; no definite D call. Germline lookup yields CDR1 SGHTA and CDR2 FQGNSA. The CDR3 is made up of 13 amino acids. V lost 2 bases to trimming and J lost 10 bases, with 9 bases between them. DNA of the CDR3: TGTGCCAGCAGCTTACAAAACCGATCACCCCTCCACTTT. Its translation: CASSLQNRSPLHF.

J is TRBJ2-2 and V is TRBV28; 7 bases match TRBD1. CDR3 length: 13 amino acids. The V gene's germline CDR1 is MDHEN and CDR2 SYDVKM. V shed 8 bases, J shed 9 bases, and the junction held 9 bases outside the gene matches. The CDR3 loop reads CASEPRGIRELFF. The CDR3 DNA reads TGTGCCAGCGAACCCAGGGGGATTAGGGAGCTGTTTTTT.

CDR3 in amino acids: CASSLPGNTGELFF. The DNA of the CDR3 is TGCGCCAGCAGCTTGCCGGGGAACACCGGGGAGCTGTTTTTT. V gene TRBV5-1 combines with J gene TRBJ2-2; no clear D gene. CDR1 SGHRS and CDR2 YFSETQ come from the germline V gene. CDR3 length: 14 residues. The V end was cut by 1 base, the J end by 1 base, with 5 bases between.

This clone was found many times. The sample has other DNA sequences that encode this CDR3 too. V is TRBV9 and J is TRBJ2-1, with D possibly matching TRBD2 (6 bases). V lost 0 bases, J lost 3 bases, and 10 bases lay in between. This CDR3 has 15 amino acids. Germline CDR1 is SGDLS and CDR2 is YYNGEE. In DNA form, the CDR3 reads TGTGCCAGCAGCGTAGCGGGAGTAGGCTACAATGAGCAGTTCTTC. Encoded protein: CASSVAGVGYNEQFF. The full variable domain, in which reference TRBV9 and TRBJ2-1 provide the parts outside the CDR3, is DSGVTQTPKHLITATGQRVTLRCSPRSGDLSVYWYQQSLDQGLQFLIQYYNGEERAKGNILERFSAQQFPDLHSELNLSSLELGDSALYFCASSVAGVGYNEQFFGPGTRLTVL.

CDR3 sequence: CASSGIGGLYNEQFF. CDR3 nucleotide sequence: TGTGCCAGCAGTGGGATCGGGGGACTTTACAATGAGCAGTTCTTC. The rearrangement uses TRBV5-6 and TRBJ2-1, with D tentatively TRBD2 (6 bases). Trimming cost V 5 bases and J 4 bases, with 16 bases left between them. This CDR3 contains 15 residues. Germline CDR1 is SGHDT and CDR2 is YYEEEE.

The chain combines TRBV19 with TRBJ2-7; perhaps TRBD2 as D (5 bases). Trimming pared 1 base from V and 0 bases from J, leaving 7 bases between. This CDR3 is built from 14 residues. Germline V lookup: CDR1 LNHDA, CDR2 SQIVND (reference sequence). The CDR3 DNA follows: TGTGCCAGTAGTATAGGAGCGGACTCCTACGAGCAGTACTTC. Protein sequence: CASSIGADSYEQYF.

The chain is built from TRBV27 and TRBJ2-7; D uncertain. This CDR3 is built from 13 residues. Per germline, CDR1 MNHEY and CDR2 SMNVEV (reference sequence). V was cut by 2 bases and J by 3 bases, with 8 bases left in between. The CDR3 protein is CASSLNYFYEQYF. CDR3 nucleotide sequence: TGTGCCAGCAGTTTAAACTACTTCTACGAGCAGTACTTC.

This chain connects TRBV6-1 to TRBJ1-5, with D possibly being TRBD1 (5 bases). This CDR3 has 14 amino acids. CDR1 is MNHNS and CDR2 is SASEGT in the germline V gene. Trimming removed 4 bases from V and 7 bases from J, with 14 bases in between. CDR3 sequence: CASSGGGVRQPQHF. The CDR3 region has the DNA TGTGCCAGCAGTGGTGGGGGGGTCCGACAGCCCCAGCATTTT.

This clone was recorded only once. The chain links TRBV9 to TRBJ2-3, with D possibly TRBD2 on 5 matching bases. The CDR3 contains 15 residues. The germline CDR1 and CDR2 sequences are SGDLS and YYNGEE. V was trimmed by 0 bases and J by 3 bases, leaving 11 bases between them. This chain's CDR3 is CASSVEEGWTDTQYF. Written as DNA, the CDR3 is TGTGCCAGCAGCGTAGAAGAGGGTTGGACAGATACGCAGTATTTT.

Comment on this clone: A far larger clone is off by one base, so a read error is likely. The gene calls are TRBV6-1 and TRBJ2-3; D unresolved. Looked up from germline, CDR1 is MNHNS and CDR2 is SASEGT. The CDR3 covers 15 residues. V gave up 2 bases and J gave up 3 bases, with 12 bases separating them. The chain's CDR3 is CASSEPSDGTDTQYF. The DNA for the CDR3 is TGTGCCAGCAGTGAACCGAGTGATGGGACAGATACGCAGTATTTT.

CDR3 residues: CASSSRLRLAGVSHEQYF. CDR3 bases: TGTGCCAGCAGCTCACGCCTCAGACTAGCGGGAGTTTCCCACGAGCAGTACTTC. The V and J genes are TRBV7-9 and TRBJ2-7, with 12 bases aligning to TRBD2. The CDR3 is 18 amino acids. Looked up from germline, CDR1 is SEHNR and CDR2 is FQNEAQ (reference sequence). With V trimmed by 4 bases and J by 5 bases, 15 bases remained unmatched.

This clone was counted between two and nine times. The chain is built from TRBV19 and TRBJ1-2; TRBD1 matches at 10 bases. The CDR3 spans 15 residues. CDR1 and CDR2 (germline): LNHDA, SQIVND (reference sequence). Germline trimming cut 3 bases from V and 2 bases from J; bases unmatched to any gene: 3. This CDR3 reads CASSMWDRGNYGYTF. CDR3 sequence (DNA): TGTGCCAGTAGTATGTGGGACAGGGGAAACTATGGCTACACCTTC.

Of note for this clone: A much larger clone differs by one base, so this may be a read error. This CDR3 is also generated by other DNA sequences in the sample. The chain recombines TRBV28 with TRBJ2-5; D remains ambiguous. Trimming left V 3 bases short and J 4 bases short, with 3 bases between. CDR1 MDHEN and CDR2 SYDVKM come from the germline V gene. CDR3 length: 11 residues. The CDR3 sequence is CASSFGETQYF. In DNA, the CDR3 is TGTGCCAGCAGTTTCGGAGAGACCCAGTACTTC.

The chain joins TRBV11-2 to TRBJ2-2; TRBD2 matches 7 bases. This CDR3 is 15 amino acids long. V dropped 5 bases and J dropped 4; count of bases not matched to a gene: 7. The germline V gene encodes CDR1 SGHAT and CDR2 FQNNGV. Here the CDR3 reads CASSPQTSPTGELFF. CDR3 nucleotide sequence: TGTGCCAGCAGCCCCCAGACTAGCCCCACCGGGGAGCTGTTTTTT. The complete variable domain, with remaining parts taken from reference TRBV11-2 and TRBJ2-2, reads EAGVAQSPRYKIIEKRQSVAFWCNPISGHATLYWYQQILGQGPKLLIQFQNNGVVDDSQLPKDRFSAERLKGVDSTLKIQPAKLEDSAVYLCASSPQTSPTGELFFGEGSRLTVL.

The J gene is TRBJ2-6, the V gene TRBV9; 13 bases match TRBD2. The CDR3 has 18 amino acids. After removal of 2 bases from V and 2 bases from J, the junction contained 4 bases not matched to a gene. The germline V gene encodes CDR1 SGDLS and CDR2 YYNGEE. This CDR3 is CASSVSTSGRPGANVLTF. In nucleotides, the CDR3 is TGTGCCAGCAGCGTCTCGACTAGCGGGAGGCCTGGGGCCAACGTCCTGACTTTC.

CDR3 sequence reads: CASSQELGYEQYF. In DNA form, the CDR3 reads TGTGCCAGCAGCCAAGAACTAGGGTACGAGCAGTACTTC. The rearrangement links TRBV14 to TRBJ2-7; a weak D match, TRBD2 (5 bases). There are 13 residues in the CDR3. V was trimmed by 0 bases and J by 4 bases, leaving 7 bases between them. CDR1 and CDR2 from the germline V gene are SGHDN and FVKESK.

The CDR3 loop is CASSGPDRGRDTQYF. CDR3 DNA sequence: TGTGCCAGCAGCGGCCCGGACAGGGGGAGAGATACGCAGTATTTT. The genes are TRBV11-2 and TRBJ2-3; TRBD1 agrees at 10 bases. J was trimmed by 5 bases and V by 5 bases; bases with no gene match: 7. This CDR3 contains 15 residues. Germline lookup yields CDR1 SGHAT and CDR2 FQNNGV.

CDR3 coding DNA: TGTGCCAGCAGCTTAGAGGGGGGTCGTGCGGAGACCCAGTACTTC. Translating gives CASSLEGGRAETQYF. This chain joins TRBV11-2 and TRBJ2-5; the D gene is possibly TRBD2 (6 bases). Trimming shortened V by 0 bases and J by 5 bases, and 13 bases separated the two germline ends. CDR3 length equals 15 residues. The germline V gene has CDR1 SGHAT and CDR2 FQNNGV.

The rearrangement links TRBV5-4 to TRBJ2-1; D is ambiguous. The CDR3 runs 12 residues. V dropped 0 bases and J dropped 7 bases, with 5 bases sitting between them. Germline values: CDR1 SGHNT, CDR2 YYREEE (reference sequence). The CDR3 region is CASSLADNEQFF. CDR3 nucleotides: TGTGCCAGCAGCTTGGCCGATAATGAGCAGTTCTTC.

This rearrangement joins TRBV5-1 to TRBJ2-1; 8 bases agree with TRBD2. Germline trimming cut 4 bases from V and 9 bases from J; bases unmatched to any gene: 6. Germline values: CDR1 SGHRS, CDR2 YFSETQ. There are 13 residues in the CDR3. In nucleotides, the CDR3 is TGCGCCAGCAGCCCGGGGACTAGTCTTGAGCAGTTCTTC. It translates to CASSPGTSLEQFF.